Below, 6 T cell receptor beta chains from the same sample are listed, as sequenced in a study of cytomegalovirus exposure and HLA in healthy donors. Amplification used 60 Vbeta primers and 13 Jbeta primers. Assay: immunoSEQ multiplex PCR; the TCRdb copy retains only in-frame clones and omits some. The data contain tens of thousands of clones, 80% of them seen just once; the ten biggest clones take up about 34%. The material sequenced was PBMCs. Source of these receptors: a man between 50 and 59 years old in good health and CMV-seropositive.

V usage is TRBV6-1 and J usage is TRBJ1-2; D might be TRBD1 (6 bases). The CDR3 totals 12 residues. Germline lookup yields CDR1 MNHNS and CDR2 SASEGT. Trimming left V 4 bases short and J 9 bases short, with 12 bases between. The CDR3 is CASSASGASYTF. The CDR3 nucleotides read TGTGCCAGCAGTGCCTCAGGGGCTAGCTACACCTTC.

The CDR3 loop is CAWESDTQYF. CDR3 DNA sequence: TGTGCCTGGGAGTCAGATACGCAGTATTTT. The chain employs TRBV30 and TRBJ2-3; D uncertain. The CDR3 is 10 amino acids. Per the germline V gene, CDR1 is GTSNPN and CDR2 is SVGIG (reference sequence). V lost 5 bases and J lost 4, with 4 bases in between.

The chain links TRBV7-2 to TRBJ2-5, with D possibly being TRBD2 (5 bases). Germline V CDR1 and CDR2: SGHTA, FQGNSA. V gave up 1 base and J gave up 4 bases, with 10 bases separating them. The CDR3 has 14 amino acids. CDR3 bases: TGTGCCAGCAGCTTAGGAGGGAACGGAGAGACCCAGTACTTC. Translation: CASSLGGNGETQYF.

The rearrangement links TRBV10-3 to TRBJ2-5; 7 bases map to TRBD1. Germline V gene data show CDR1 as ENHRY and CDR2 as SYGVKD. The CDR3 runs to 13 residues. The trim removed 7 bases at V and 2 bases at J, leaving 4 bases unmatched. The CDR3 reads CAINMGQQETQYF. The CDR3 DNA sequence: TGTGCCATCAACATGGGACAGCAAGAGACCCAGTACTTC.

This clone was seen more than once but under ten times. The chain joins TRBV18 to TRBJ1-5; no clear D gene. Trimming removed 2 bases from V and 0 bases from J, with 8 bases in between. Germline V gene data show CDR1 as KGHSH and CDR2 as LQKENI. This CDR3 spans 15 amino acids. The CDR3 region is CASSPDADSNQPQHF. The CDR3, as DNA: TGTGCCAGCTCACCAGATGCGGATAGCAATCAGCCCCAGCATTTT. Using reference TRBV18 and TRBJ1-5 for the parts outside the CDR3, the full variable domain is NAGVMQNPRHLVRRRGQEARLRCSPMKGHSHVYWYRQLPEEGLKFMVYLQKENIIDESGMPKERFSAEFPKEGPSILRIQQVVRGDSAAYFCASSPDADSNQPQHFGDGTRLSIL.

This chain links TRBV9 with TRBJ2-1, with a tentative D call TRBD2 (5 bases). CDR1 and CDR2 (germline): SGDLS, YYNGEE. The V and J ends lost 0 bases and 8 bases respectively, with 15 bases between them. This CDR3 spans 15 amino acids. The CDR3 DNA reads as TGTGCCAGCAGCGTAGGAGGGAGACCCACGGATGAGCAGTTCTTC. Protein: CASSVGGRPTDEQFF. Together with reference TRBV9 and TRBJ2-1, the CDR3 gives the full variable domain: DSGVTQTPKHLITATGQRVTLRCSPRSGDLSVYWYQQSLDQGLQFLIQYYNGEERAKGNILERFSAQQFPDLHSELNLSSLELGDSALYFCASSVGGRPTDEQFFGPGTRLTVL.